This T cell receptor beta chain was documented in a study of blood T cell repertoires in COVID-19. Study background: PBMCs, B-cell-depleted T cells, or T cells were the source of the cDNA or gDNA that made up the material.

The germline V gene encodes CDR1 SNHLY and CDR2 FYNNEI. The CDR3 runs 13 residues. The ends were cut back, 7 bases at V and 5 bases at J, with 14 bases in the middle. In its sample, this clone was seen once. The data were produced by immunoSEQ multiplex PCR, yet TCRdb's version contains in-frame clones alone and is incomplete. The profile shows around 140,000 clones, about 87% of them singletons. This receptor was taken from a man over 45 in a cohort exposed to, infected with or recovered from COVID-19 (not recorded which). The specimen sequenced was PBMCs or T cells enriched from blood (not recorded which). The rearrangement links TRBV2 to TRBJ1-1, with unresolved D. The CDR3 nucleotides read TGTGCCAGCACGGCCGGAGAGGGAACTGAAGCTTTCTTT. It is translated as CASTAGEGTEAFF. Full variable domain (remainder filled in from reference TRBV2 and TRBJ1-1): EPEVTQTPSHQVTQMGQEVILRCVPISNHLYFYWYRQILGQKVEFLVSFYNNEISEKSEIFDDQFSVERPDGSNFTLKIRSTKLEDSAMYFCASTAGEGTEAFFGQGTRLTVV.